The text below deals with one T cell receptor beta chain. The germline gene is not matched at one end of the junction; a read error may be the cause. This CDR3 spans 13 amino acids. Germline lookup yields CDR1 MNHEY and CDR2 SVGAGI. This sample stems from a study of T cell changes during pregnancy in multiple sclerosis. This table comes from immunoSEQ multiplex PCR, and its TCRdb copy is limited to in-frame clones, with some not included. This repertoire shows about 68,000 clones, about nine tenths found once; its top ten account for around 1.5%. This sequence was found in a female donor with multiple sclerosis, enrolled in a pregnancy study. The chain uses TRBV6-5 and TRBJ1-1, with D maybe TRBD1 (6 bases). Sequencing used peripheral blood, obtained in the third trimester of pregnancy. The CDR3 DNA sequence: TGCAGAACTGGCGGGGGGCTTAGCACTGAAGCTTTCTTT. Residues: CRTGGGLSTEAFF.